This TCR beta chain was observed in a study of cytomegalovirus exposure and HLA in healthy donors. Study at large: Earlier work reported 100 million or so unique TCR beta sequences from approximately 180 million T cells.

Trimming took 1 base from V and 4 from J, leaving 10 bases between them. Germline CDR1 is SNHLY and CDR2 is FYNNEI. This CDR3 is built from 14 residues. PCR amplification relied on 60 Vbeta primers (plus 13 Jbeta primers). The method was immunoSEQ multiplex PCR; TCRdb's version includes in-frame clones alone and lacks a portion of them. Found here are around 67,000 clones, 55% to 80% of them singletons; the top ten hold over 2.5%. The chain has TRBV2 and TRBJ1-2, with TRBD1 as a possible D gene (5 bases). The sequence derives from a woman aged 45-59 years in good health and CMV-seronegative. Sequencing was carried out using PBMCs. The CDR3 reads CASSEVTGPYGYTF. CDR3 DNA: TGTGCCAGCAGTGAAGTAACAGGCCCCTATGGCTACACCTTC.